The 17 T cell receptor beta chains presented below share a single source sample, sequenced in a study of blood T cell repertoires in COVID-19. Clones were read by immunoSEQ multiplex PCR, and TCRdb kept only the in-frame ones, dropping some. The sample records under 15,000 clones, 80% to 90% being singletons. The sample consisted of peripheral blood. The receptor set was obtained from a human donor in a cohort sampled during active COVID-19.

This clone has just a few counts. This chain uses TRBV2 with TRBJ2-7, with 8 bases aligning to TRBD1. The length of the CDR3 is 14 residues. Germline V CDR1 and CDR2: SNHLY, FYNNEI. V lost 6 bases to trimming and J lost 1 base; unmatched junction nucleotides: 5. CDR3 in amino acids: CASRPTGVSYEQYF. The CDR3 DNA follows: TGTGCCAGCAGACCGACAGGGGTTTCCTACGAGCAGTACTTC.

There are a few counts of this clone. This chain links TRBV14 with TRBJ2-5; D is uncertain. The V gene's germline CDR1 is SGHDN and CDR2 FVKESK. V was clipped by 2 bases and J by 7 bases, with 11 bases between them. The CDR3 covers 13 residues. CDR3 nucleotide sequence: TGTGCCAGCAGCCAAACATCTTCTGGGACCCAGTACTTC. Protein: CASSQTSSGTQYF.

The J gene is TRBJ1-1, the V gene TRBV6-2 or TRBV6-3; no clear D. The ends were cut back, 3 bases at V and 8 bases at J, with 10 bases in the middle. The CDR3 covers 12 residues. From germline, CDR1 is MNHEY and CDR2 SVGEGT. The CDR3 DNA reads as TGTGCCAGCAGTTATAGAGGTCCCGAAGCTTTCTTT. Encoded protein: CASSYRGPEAFF.

The chain couples TRBV29-1 to TRBJ1-6, with D possibly matching TRBD1 (6 bases). V was cut by 5 bases and J by 8 bases, with 16 bases left in between. CDR1 and CDR2 (germline): SQVTM, ANQGSEA. CDR3 length: 14 amino acids. Here the CDR3 reads CSVRQANNDSPLHF. CDR3 sequence (DNA): TGCAGCGTTCGACAGGCTAACAATGATTCACCCCTCCACTTT.

The count of this clone is one. The DNA for the CDR3 is TGTGCCAGCAGCTTAAACAGGGGAGATGGCTACACCTTC. Translated: CASSLNRGDGYTF. The genes are TRBV7-2 and TRBJ1-2, with 7 bases matching TRBD1. The CDR3 is made up of 13 amino acids. The V gene end was trimmed by 2 bases and the J gene end by 6 bases; junction bases not matched to a gene: 3. Germline CDR1 SGHTA, CDR2 FQGNSA.

The V and J genes are TRBV6-5 and TRBJ2-3; D gene uncertain. The CDR3 covers 12 residues. CDR1 is MNHEY and CDR2 is SVGAGI in the germline V gene. Trimming removed 10 bases at V and 2 bases at J, with 10 bases between. In DNA form, the CDR3 reads TGTGCCACCTGTACAGCCACAGATACGCAGTATTTT. Residues: CATCTATDTQYF.

This chain connects TRBV20-1 to TRBJ2-1; tentatively, D is TRBD2 (5 bases). Germline V gene sequence: CDR1 DFQATT, CDR2 SNEGSKA (reference sequence). This CDR3 is 11 amino acids long. The V and J ends lost 5 bases and 14 bases respectively, with 16 bases between them. Here the CDR3 DNA reads TGCAGTGCTTTGGTCGGAGACTATGAGTTCTTC. Its protein is CSALVGDYEFF.

This chain uses TRBV6-4 with TRBJ1-2; 8 nucleotides match TRBD1. CDR3 length: 15 residues. V shed 2 bases and J 5 bases; nucleotides not matched to a gene: 7. Germline V gene lookup returns CDR1 MRHNA and CDR2 SNTAGT. The DNA of the CDR3 is TGTGCCAGCAGTGACGGAAACAGGGGGACTTATGGCTACACCTTC. Translating it yields CASSDGNRGTYGYTF.

The genes are TRBV5-4 and TRBJ1-6; TRBD1 matches 8 bases. Germline lookup yields CDR1 SGHNT and CDR2 YYREEE (reference sequence). The J segment lost 8 bases and the V segment lost 4 bases, leaving 8 bases of the junction unmatched. The CDR3 loop spans 15 amino acids. The CDR3 DNA sequence: TGTGCCAGCAGCCGACGCGGGACAGGTGATTCACCCCTCCACTTT. Protein product: CASSRRGTGDSPLHF.

J is TRBJ2-1 and V is TRBV11-2; 11 positions agree with TRBD2. Germline lookup yields CDR1 SGHAT and CDR2 FQNNGV. The CDR3 runs 15 residues. V was pared by 5 bases and J by 5 bases, with 5 bases of the junction left unmatched. CDR3 loop: CASSIGTSGHNEQFF. CDR3 nucleotides: TGTGCCAGCAGCATTGGGACTAGCGGTCACAATGAGCAGTTCTTC.

This sequence joins TRBV15 and TRBJ1-5; 9 bases align to TRBD1. The trim removed 1 base at V and 3 bases at J, leaving 4 bases unmatched. Per germline, CDR1 LNHNV and CDR2 YYDKDF (reference sequence). This CDR3 spans 16 amino acids. The CDR3 loop is CATSRGDRVPNQPQHF. The CDR3 coding sequence is TGTGCCACCAGCAGAGGGGACAGGGTCCCCAATCAGCCCCAGCATTTT.

The CDR3 loop is CASSNRGGGATQHF. As DNA, the CDR3 is TGTGCCAGCAGTAATAGGGGCGGAGGGGCGACCCAGCATTTT. The V gene is TRBV6-5, the J gene TRBJ1-5; D might be TRBD1 (5 bases). Germline CDR1 is MNHEY and CDR2 is SVGAGI. The V end lost 5 bases, the J end lost 11 bases, and 19 bases lay between the germline ends. The CDR3 sequence is 14 residues long.

The V call is TRBV7-9, the J call TRBJ2-1, with 8 bases that match TRBD2. V was clipped by 5 bases and J by 1 base; unmatched bases: 4. In germline, CDR1 is SEHNR, CDR2 FQNEAQ (reference sequence). The CDR3 has 15 residues. The CDR3 region is CASSPGLVSYNEQFF. CDR3 coding DNA: TGTGCCAGCAGCCCGGGACTAGTTTCCTACAATGAGCAGTTCTTC.

The chain carries TRBV7-3 and TRBJ2-7, with 12 bases aligning to TRBD1. The CDR3 has 17 amino acids. The germline CDR1 and CDR2 sequences are SGHTA and FQGTGA. The ends lost 5 bases at V and 5 bases at J; junction bases unmatched: 13. This CDR3 is CASSPTPGDRGRDEQYF. The CDR3 DNA sequence: TGTGCCAGCAGCCCAACTCCCGGGGACAGGGGGCGAGACGAGCAGTACTTC. Full variable domain (remainder filled in from reference TRBV7-3 and TRBJ2-7): GAGVSQTPSNKVTEKGKYVELRCDPISGHTALYWYRQSLGQGPEFLIYFQGTGAADDSGLPNDRFFAVRPEGSVSTLKIQRTERGDSAVYLCASSPTPGDRGRDEQYFGPGTRLTVT.

In its sample, this clone was seen once. This chain joins TRBV5-1 and TRBJ1-1, with a weak D call TRBD1 (6 bases). In germline, CDR1 is SGHRS, CDR2 YFSETQ. Trimming removed 8 bases at V and 8 bases at J, with 19 bases between. This CDR3 is built from 13 residues. CDR3 loop: CASSPRDTTEAFF. The DNA for the CDR3 is TGCGCCAGTTCCCCCCGGGACACGACCGAAGCTTTCTTT.

The CDR3 is CASNNNGYQETQYF. The CDR3 DNA is TGTGCCAGCAACAATAACGGGTACCAAGAGACCCAGTACTTC. The chain links TRBV28 to TRBJ2-5; no clear D. V lost 7 bases and J lost 0, with 12 bases in between. The CDR3 totals 14 residues. The germline gives CDR1 MDHEN, CDR2 SYDVKM.

This clone was found a few times. The genes are TRBV19 and TRBJ1-5; 8 bases map to TRBD1. The germline V gene encodes CDR1 LNHDA and CDR2 SQIVND (reference sequence). This CDR3 contains 14 residues. V dropped 4 bases and J dropped 7; count of bases not matched to a gene: 6. CDR3 bases: TGTGCCAGTAGTACGTCAGGGGGCGAGCAGCCCCAGCATTTT. It encodes CASSTSGGEQPQHF.